What follows are 17 T cell receptor beta chains derived from one specimen sequenced in a study of T cells in Graves' hyperthyroidism and ophthalmopathy. Amplification targeted TCR beta CDR3 regions from RNA transcripts. RT-PCR in the first round (using the HTBI primer set) targeted the TCR CDR3. TCRdb re-analysed the multiplex PCR reads in MiXCR, keeping a single row per CDR3 protein. The table shows 380,000 or so distinct CDR3 sequences, with roughly 14% occurring only once. What was sequenced was blood. These receptors were taken from a man aged 30-40 years with Graves' hyperthyroidism that later progressed to Graves' ophthalmopathy.

The V gene is TRBV12-3 or TRBV12-4, the J gene TRBJ1-5; D is unresolved. Trimming shortened V by 3 bases and J by 1 base, and 10 bases separated the two germline ends. The CDR3 totals 15 residues. For the CDR3, the DNA is TGTGCCAGCAGTTTGGAGGTGGAGAGCAATCAGCCCCAGCATTTT. Encoded protein: CASSLEVESNQPQHF.

There are a few counts of this clonotype. The chain is built from TRBV4-1 and TRBJ1-5, with TRBD1 as a possible D gene (5 bases). The germline V and J ends were trimmed by 3 bases and 5 bases, with 8 bases remaining between them. Germline V gives CDR1 MGHRA, CDR2 YSYEKL. This CDR3 comprises 13 residues. The CDR3: CASSHTGYQPQHF. The CDR3 nucleotides are TGCGCCAGCAGCCACACAGGTTATCAGCCCCAGCATTTT.

Remarks on this clonotype: A much larger clone differs from this one at a single base, so this may be a read error. The chain combines TRBV5-1 with TRBJ1-4, with D tentatively TRBD1 (5 bases). The CDR3 has 15 amino acids. Per germline, CDR1 SGHRS and CDR2 YFSETQ. CDR3: CASSPGTVRNGKLFF. The CDR3 nucleotides are TGCGCCAGCAGCCCAGGGACGGTTCGCAATGGAAAACTGTTTTTT.

The chain recombines TRBV4-1 with TRBJ1-6; tentative D call: TRBD1 (6 bases). Germline loops: CDR1 MGHRA, CDR2 YSYEKL. The CDR3 runs to 17 residues. The V and J ends lost 0 bases and 6 bases respectively, with 15 bases between them. The CDR3 DNA reads TGCGCCAGCAGCCAAGAAACCTGGGGGCACCTTAATTCACCCCTCCACTTT. It translates to CASSQETWGHLNSPLHF.

V and J are TRBV5-4 and TRBJ2-3; D might be TRBD1 or TRBD2, each matching 5 bases. In germline, CDR1 is SGHNT, CDR2 YYREEE (reference sequence). The CDR3 contains 15 residues. Trimming pared 3 bases from V and 3 bases from J, leaving 14 bases between. The CDR3 DNA reads as TGTGCCAGCAGCTCGCCGGGACGAGGAACAGATACGCAGTATTTT. It specifies CASSSPGRGTDTQYF.

The chain recombines TRBV15 with TRBJ2-1, with D perhaps given as TRBD1 or TRBD2 (5 bases each). The CDR3 extends over 16 amino acids. The germline V gene encodes CDR1 LNHNV and CDR2 YYDKDF (reference sequence). The V end lost 0 bases, the J end lost 7 bases, and 16 bases lay between the germline ends. The CDR3 DNA sequence: TGTGCCACCAGCAGAGATTCCCAGGGTTGGGGGAATGAGCAGTTCTTC. It is translated as CATSRDSQGWGNEQFF.

This clonotype was seen many times. V is TRBV30 and J is TRBJ2-3; D remains ambiguous. V was cut by 4 bases and J by 1 base, with 12 bases left in between. CDR1 is GTSNPN, CDR2 SVGIG, per germline (reference sequence). This CDR3 contains 14 residues. This chain's CDR3 is CAWKVGTRTDTQYF. The CDR3, as DNA: TGTGCCTGGAAAGTGGGCACCCGCACAGATACGCAGTATTTT.

This clonotype came up many times. This rearrangement joins TRBV9 to TRBJ2-1, with a weak D call TRBD1 (5 bases). This CDR3 contains 15 residues. Germline V gene lookup returns CDR1 SGDLS and CDR2 YYNGEE. Trimming cost V 0 bases and J 8 bases, with 15 bases left between them. In DNA, the CDR3 is TGTGCCAGCAGCGTAGATTCAGGGATGGAGTATGAGCAGTTCTTC. Amino acid sequence: CASSVDSGMEYEQFF.

This clonotype was counted ten times or more. The V gene is TRBV28, the J gene TRBJ2-7; perhaps TRBD2 as D (6 bases). Trimming left V 3 bases short and J 7 bases short, with 13 bases between. This CDR3 spans 13 amino acids. Germline V gene data show CDR1 as MDHEN and CDR2 as SYDVKM. The CDR3 reads CASSLGGVREQYF. The CDR3 DNA follows: TGTGCCAGCAGTTTGGGGGGAGTGAGGGAGCAGTACTTC.

This clonotype was counted many times. The rearrangement joins TRBV7-7 to TRBJ2-1; D possibly corresponds to TRBD1 (6 bases). CDR1 is SSHAT, CDR2 FNYEAQ, per germline (reference sequence). V dropped 5 bases and J dropped 8 bases, with 10 bases sitting between them. This CDR3 is 12 amino acids long. Here the CDR3 DNA reads TGTGCCAGCAGCCAGCCAGGGGATGAGCAGTTCTTC. Residues: CASSQPGDEQFF.

This clonotype was counted many times. This chain joins TRBV18 and TRBJ1-1; tentative D call: TRBD1 (5 bases). Trimming took off 1 base at V and 5 bases at J, with 11 bases between the two ends. This CDR3 contains 14 residues. Germline V gives CDR1 KGHSH, CDR2 LQKENI. The CDR3 protein is CASSPRGTGTEAFF. CDR3 nucleotides: TGTGCCAGCTCACCACGGGGGACTGGGACTGAAGCTTTCTTT.

The chain has TRBV5-1 and TRBJ2-1; 9 positions match TRBD1. The V gene end was trimmed by 4 bases and the J gene end by 10 bases; junction bases not matched to a gene: 9. This CDR3 region has 14 residues. Germline V gene data show CDR1 as SGHRS and CDR2 as YFSETQ. CDR3 amino acids: CASSSRDRVYEQFF. The CDR3, as DNA: TGCGCCAGCAGCAGCCGGGACAGGGTCTACGAGCAGTTCTTC.

This clonotype was found a few times. This sequence joins TRBV20-1 and TRBJ2-1; 13 bases match TRBD2. The CDR3 runs to 14 residues. Germline-derived CDR1 and CDR2 are DFQATT and SNEGSKA (reference sequence). After removal of 6 bases from V and 10 bases from J, the junction contained 9 bases not matched to a gene. CDR3: CSAKTSGGAGEQFF. The CDR3 nucleotides read TGCAGTGCCAAAACTAGCGGGGGGGCCGGCGAGCAGTTCTTC.

This clonotype has a count of ten or more. The chain couples TRBV20-1 to TRBJ1-5, with TRBD1 as a possible D gene (5 bases). V shed 3 bases and J shed 6 bases, with 9 bases lying between them. Germline V gene sequence: CDR1 DFQATT, CDR2 SNEGSKA (reference sequence). The CDR3 length is 12 residues. DNA for the CDR3: TGCAGTGCTAGGGGGGTAGGTCAGCCCCAGCATTTT. Translated: CSARGVGQPQHF.

The V and J genes are TRBV12-3 or TRBV12-4 and TRBJ2-7; 7 bases fit TRBD1. This CDR3 is 13 amino acids long. Unmatched junction bases numbered 5, after V lost 4 bases and J lost 5 bases. This chain's CDR3 is CASSYGTANEQYF. CDR3 nucleotides: TGTGCCAGCAGTTACGGGACAGCTAACGAGCAGTACTTC.

This clonotype came up many times. J is TRBJ2-2 and V is TRBV7-9, with D perhaps matching TRBD2 (6 bases). Trimming stripped 1 base from V and 3 bases from J, with 9 bases between. Germline V lookup: CDR1 SEHNR, CDR2 FQNEAQ (reference sequence). The CDR3 contains 15 residues. Here the CDR3 reads CASSLVQRDTGELFF. The CDR3 DNA follows: TGTGCCAGCAGCTTAGTTCAGCGGGACACCGGGGAGCTGTTTTTT.

This clonotype showed up many times. This chain links TRBV7-2 with TRBJ1-2; 10 nucleotides line up with TRBD1. This CDR3 has 16 residues. Looked up from germline, CDR1 is SGHTA and CDR2 is FQGNSA. With V trimmed by 3 bases and J by 4 bases, 8 bases remained unmatched. The CDR3: CASSFSGTGVVYGYTF. The CDR3 bases are TGTGCCAGCAGCTTCAGCGGGACAGGGGTCGTCTATGGCTACACCTTC.